One and the same sample provided the 15 T cell receptor beta chains below, sequenced in a study of monozygotic twins with inflammatory bowel disease. TCRdb re-called the 5' RACE reads and catalogs CDR3 proteins one per entry, DNA excluded. The table lists about 160,000 distinct CDR3 sequences. Input material: blood. Source of these receptors: a human donor with ulcerative colitis or Crohn's disease, or a healthy co-twin of an affected twin (not recorded which).

The chain has TRBV25-1 and TRBJ1-2. The germline V gene encodes CDR1 MGHDK and CDR2 SYGVNS. The CDR3 totals 15 residues. The CDR3 region is CASSEFGGLSYGYTF.

This chain uses TRBV6-2 or TRBV6-3 with TRBJ2-3. The CDR3 consists of 15 residues. Germline values: CDR1 MNHEY, CDR2 SVGEGT. The CDR3 sequence is CASSAMRTSTDTQYF.

The chain combines TRBV12-3 or TRBV12-4 with TRBJ2-2. The CDR3 extends over 15 amino acids. The CDR3 reads CASSLGRPAHGELFF.

The chain recombines TRBV7-2 with TRBJ2-7. Germline CDR1 and CDR2: SGHTA and FQGNSA. This CDR3 has 13 amino acids. The CDR3 is CASSFGFSYEQYF.

The rearrangement links TRBV6-1 to TRBJ1-5. The CDR3 spans 16 residues. Germline CDR1 reads MNHNS; CDR2 reads SASEGT. The CDR3 sequence: CASSSGLGLGNQPQHF.

The chain employs TRBV27 and TRBJ1-1; TCRdb proposes TRBD1, but this gene call is untestable without DNA. CDR1 is MNHEY and CDR2 is SMNVEV in the germline V gene (reference sequence). This CDR3 spans 12 amino acids. CDR3 sequence reads: CASGHLNTEAFF.

The chain uses TRBV5-1 and TRBJ2-7. CDR3 length: 14 residues. Germline CDR1 is SGHRS and CDR2 is YFSETQ. The CDR3 loop reads CASRRTGNSYEQYF.

The chain couples TRBV6-1 to TRBJ2-7; no DNA is available, so the TRBD1 call from TCRdb remains unchecked. In germline, CDR1 is MNHNS, CDR2 SASEGT. The CDR3 is made up of 14 amino acids. The CDR3: CASSKLQGVYEQYF.

The rearrangement joins TRBV5-4 to TRBJ2-7; TCRdb lists TRBD2, though no DNA is available to test this call. CDR1 and CDR2 from the germline V gene are SGHNT and YYREEE (reference sequence). This CDR3 is 13 amino acids long. CDR3 in amino acids: CASSPSGNHEQYF.

The CDR3 spells CASSFMGGTDTQYF. The chain joins TRBV12-3 or TRBV12-4 to TRBJ2-3; TCRdb reports TRBD1, a call that lacks DNA to check it against. The CDR3 length is 14 residues.

The genes are TRBV10-2 and TRBJ1-5; TCRdb outputs TRBD1, but without DNA this stays unchecked. Germline V gene lookup returns CDR1 WSHSY and CDR2 SAAADI. The CDR3 covers 13 residues. CDR3 in amino acids: CASSVGIHQPQHF.

The chain carries TRBV6-1 and TRBJ2-4; the D call of TRBD2 rests on TCRdb alone, since no DNA is present to check it. CDR3 size: 18 residues. CDR1 is MNHNS and CDR2 is SASEGT in the germline V gene. The CDR3 protein is CASSALTSGRWAKNIQYF.

V is TRBV5-1 and J is TRBJ1-1. The CDR3 length is 15 residues. The germline V gene has CDR1 SGHRS and CDR2 YFSETQ. CDR3 loop: CASSSGPLGNTEAFF.

The chain has TRBV20-1 and TRBJ2-5; absent DNA, TCRdb's TRBD1 call cannot be checked. Per germline, CDR1 DFQATT and CDR2 SNEGSKA (reference sequence). The CDR3 spans 13 residues. The CDR3 spells CSASPRQGETQYF.

The J gene is TRBJ1-5, the V gene TRBV12-3 or TRBV12-4; TCRdb gives TRBD1 as the D gene, but with no DNA this cannot be confirmed. The CDR3 is made up of 19 amino acids. CDR3 in amino acids: CASTFNSGTGGASNQPQHF.